Sequencing of this T cell receptor (beta chain) was carried out in a study of T-cell memory formation after mild COVID-19. About the research overall: Each donor largely had its own TCR clusters. Study-wide results and caveats: CM and EM subsets held most contracting CD4+ clones; EMRA held CD8+ ones.

Libraries for TCRalpha and TCRbeta carried sample barcodes and unique molecular identifiers via 5'RACE. One entry per CDR3 protein, called by TCRdb with MiXCR from the 5' RACE reads. The sample holds about 560,000 distinct CDR3 sequences; about 20% are singletons and the top ten take roughly 8.1%. The V end was cut by 1 base, the J end by 5 bases, with 8 bases between. The CDR3 is 14 amino acids. In germline, CDR1 is SGHVS, CDR2 FNYEAQ. The sample holds a few counts of this clonotype. As yet, its antigen is unknown. Input material: PBMCs or a T cell subset sorted from them (not recorded which). The sequence came from an adult woman who had mild COVID-19 (a few samples of this study predate the infection). Cell type and time point are not known. V and J are TRBV7-6 and TRBJ2-2; no firm D call. CDR3 DNA: TGTGCCAGCAGCTTAGGTGCTGAGACCGGGGAGCTGTTTTTT. Residues: CASSLGAETGELFF.